This TCR beta chain originates from a study of blood T cell repertoires in COVID-19. V shed 4 bases and J 3 bases; nucleotides not matched to a gene: 9. The CDR3 covers 15 residues. Per the germline V gene, CDR1 is LGHDT and CDR2 is YNNKEL (reference sequence). The assay was immunoSEQ multiplex PCR, and TCRdb's table has in-frame clones only and misses some. The sample lists around 200,000 clones, approximately 87% occurring once. The clonotype comes from a woman aged 50 to 60 in a cohort exposed to, infected with or recovered from COVID-19 (not recorded which). Material: PBMCs or T cells enriched from blood (not recorded which). This chain uses TRBV3-1 (or the pseudogene TRBV3-2) with TRBJ2-7, with TRBD1 matching 7 bases. CDR3 loop: CASSPGQHVIYEQYF. The CDR3 DNA is TGTGCCAGCAGCCCGGGACAGCACGTTATCTACGAGCAGTACTTC.